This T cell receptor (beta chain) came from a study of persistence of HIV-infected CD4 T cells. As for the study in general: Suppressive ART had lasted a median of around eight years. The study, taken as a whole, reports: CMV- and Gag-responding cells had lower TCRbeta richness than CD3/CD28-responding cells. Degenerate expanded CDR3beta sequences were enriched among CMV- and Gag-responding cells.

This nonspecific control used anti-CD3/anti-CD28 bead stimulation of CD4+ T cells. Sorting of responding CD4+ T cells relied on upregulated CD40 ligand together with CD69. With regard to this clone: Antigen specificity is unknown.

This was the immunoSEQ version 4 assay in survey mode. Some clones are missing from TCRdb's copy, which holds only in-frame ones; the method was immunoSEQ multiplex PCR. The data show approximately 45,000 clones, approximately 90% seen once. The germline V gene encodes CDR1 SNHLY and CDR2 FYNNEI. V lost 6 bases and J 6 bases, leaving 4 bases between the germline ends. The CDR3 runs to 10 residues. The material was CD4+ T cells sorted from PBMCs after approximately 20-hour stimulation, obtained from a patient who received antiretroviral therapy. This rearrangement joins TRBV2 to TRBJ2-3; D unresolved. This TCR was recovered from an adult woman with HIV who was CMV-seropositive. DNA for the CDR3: TGTGCCAGCAGATCGGATACGCAGTATTTT. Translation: CASRSDTQYF. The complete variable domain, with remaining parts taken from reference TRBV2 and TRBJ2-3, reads EPEVTQTPSHQVTQMGQEVILRCVPISNHLYFYWYRQILGQKVEFLVSFYNNEISEKSEIFDDQFSVERPDGSNFTLKIRSTKLEDSAMYFCASRSDTQYFGPGTRLTVL.